This record covers a single TCR beta chain. What it binds is not known. This sample was taken from a study of T cells in localized non-small cell lung cancer. Study-level points and caveats: Out of the top 100 tumor clones, a median 57 were seen in adjacent lung. There was higher T cell clonality in uninvolved adjacent lung than in tumor, and it was highest there. Sequencing was limited to one tumor region, leaving the possibility of heterogeneity open.

Here immunoSEQ multiplex PCR was the method, and the copy in TCRdb shows in-frame clones only, minus some. Of around 41,000 clones in the sample, 88% were seen once. V was trimmed by 2 bases and J by 0 bases, leaving 8 bases between them. The CDR3 has 15 residues. Germline CDR1 and CDR2: ENHRY and SYGVKD. The specimen comprised peripheral blood, sampled before any cancer treatment. The TCR comes from a female donor older than 55 with stage I squamous cell lung carcinoma. The gene calls are TRBV10-3 and TRBJ1-3; D gene ambiguous. The CDR3: CAISEGRYSGNTIYF. The CDR3 DNA reads TGTGCCATCAGTGAGGGACGGTACTCTGGAAACACCATATATTTT.